The sequence of this T cell receptor (beta chain) was determined in a study of OX40 agonist ivuxolimab in advanced cancers. Study-level results: Clonal expansion from baseline to week 6 occurred in both CD4+ and CD8+ T cells. Near-lowest levels of clonal expansion characterized partial responders at 0.1-3.0 mg/kg. CD8+ T cells averaged more expanded clones than CD4+.

Remarks on this clone: Its antigen is still unknown.

Assay used: immunoSEQ multiplex PCR; TCRdb lists only in-frame clones, some missing. The sample shows approximately 37,000 clones, about nine tenths of them seen only once. Trimming removed 0 bases from V and 4 bases from J; junction bases left unmatched: 10. This CDR3 has 18 amino acids. Germline lookup yields CDR1 MNHEY and CDR2 SMNVEV (reference sequence). The input for sequencing was CD4+ or CD8+ T cells sorted from blood, taken in a trial of the OX40 agonist ivuxolimab. The source is an adult with an advanced solid tumor such as melanoma, head and neck, liver or kidney cancer. J is TRBJ2-4 and V is TRBV27; TRBD2 matches at 9 bases. CDR3: CASSLSWGLAGIKNIQYF. CDR3 in DNA: TGTGCCAGCAGTTTATCGTGGGGGCTAGCGGGGATAAAAAACATTCAGTACTTC.